Sequencing of this TCR beta chain was carried out in a study of shared clonotypes between healthy human individuals. The length of the CDR3 is 18 residues. TCRdb's copy holds only in-frame clones and misses some; the assay was immunoSEQ multiplex PCR. The table shows more than 2 million clones, with under 97% occurring only once. The chain recombines TRBV21-1 with TRBJ1-1. TRBV21-1 is a known pseudogene. The sequence derives from a man aged 18-30 years in good health. What was sequenced was naive CD4+ T cells sorted from blood. Noted subset: CD45RA+ positively selected. The CDR3 loop is CASSKATDSPGVGTEAFF. The CDR3 region has the DNA TGTGCCAGCAGCAAAGCAACGGACAGCCCGGGGGTGGGCACTGAAGCTTTCTTT.